Here is one T cell receptor (beta chain) with its context. Its antigen is unknown. The source of the sample is a study of cytomegalovirus exposure and HLA in healthy donors. The PCR made use of 60 Vbeta and 13 Jbeta primers. TCRdb's table, derived via immunoSEQ multiplex PCR, lists solely in-frame clones and lacks some. The sample includes over 100,000 clones, 76% of them seen just once. Broader study findings: Highest at DRB1 and lowest at HLA-C, TCR association rates differed among HLA loci in a later analysis.

The sequencing input was PBMCs. The TCR comes from a woman between 50 and 59 years old in good health and CMV-seropositive.

This chain's CDR3 is CASTVGCPGTGADEAFF. As DNA, the CDR3 is TGTGCCAGCACCGTAGGATGCCCCGGGACAGGGGCTGATGAAGCTTTCTTT. V usage is TRBV7-3 and J usage is TRBJ1-1, with 10 bases aligning to TRBD1. Unmatched junction bases numbered 18, after V lost 7 bases and J lost 7 bases. From germline, CDR1 is SGHTA and CDR2 FQGTGA. CDR3 length equals 17 residues.